The source of this T cell receptor (beta chain) is a study of cytomegalovirus exposure and HLA in healthy donors. Study observations and caveats: Segments of the TCR beta V type were, in most cases, productive about 90% or about 30% of the time in an earlier analysis. What TCR beta sequences reportedly achieved was accurate prediction of HLA-A and HLA-B alleles in most subjects. V segments that were indistinguishable, TRBV6-2 and TRBV6-3 among them, were omitted from analysis.

PCR amplification relied on 60 Vbeta primers (plus 13 Jbeta primers). Some clones are missing from TCRdb's copy, which holds only in-frame ones; the method was immunoSEQ multiplex PCR. Of fewer than 200,000 clones in the sample, roughly 80% were seen once. As concerns this clone: No antigen is known for it.

The CDR3 contains 16 residues. Trimming cost V 0 bases and J 3 bases, with 12 bases left between them. In germline, CDR1 is MNHEY, CDR2 SMNVEV (reference sequence). V and J are TRBV27 and TRBJ1-5; D gene uncertain. This sequence was found in a woman in her late teens or twenties in good health and CMV-seronegative. Specimen: PBMCs. CDR3 region: CASSLSVGETNQPQHF. The CDR3 DNA reads TGTGCCAGCAGTTTATCTGTCGGGGAGACCAATCAGCCCCAGCATTTT.